A selection of T cell receptor beta chains follows, all from one sample in a study of blood T cell repertoires in COVID-19. TCRdb's table, derived via immunoSEQ multiplex PCR, lists solely in-frame clones and lacks some. The table has approximately 240,000 clones, around nine tenths seen once; the top ten hold roughly 0.79%. The sequencing input was peripheral blood. The receptor source for this set is a man aged 30 to 45 with COVID-19, enrolled during active disease. The CDR3 runs from the conserved cysteine through the conserved F or W. A D gene is named only where the DNA matches it firmly. A row's size may be missing; if present it is once, few, many or a size class.

V,size,J,D,DNA,CDR3
TRBV19,-,TRBJ1-4,-,TGTGCCAGTAGTATAGATCTGGGAGGGGAAAAACTGTTTTTT,CASSIDLGGEKLFF
TRBV5-6,-,TRBJ2-2,-,TGTGCCAGCAACCGACAGGTTACCGGGGAGCTGTTTTTT,CASNRQVTGELFF
TRBV7-3,-,TRBJ2-5,-,TGTGCCAGCAGCTTAGGTAGTAGCAGACAAGAGACCCAGTACTTC,CASSLGSSRQETQYF
TRBV24-1,-,TRBJ1-4,TRBD1,TGTGCCACCAGTGAGGAGGGGGCCGGGGAAAAACTGTTTTTT,CATSEEGAGEKLFF
TRBV7-3,-,TRBJ1-5,TRBD1,TGTGCCAGCAGTTCGACAGGGGGTCAGCCCCAGCATTTT,CASSSTGGQPQHF
TRBV4-1,-,TRBJ2-4,-,TGCGCCAGCAGCCAAGGGGGGGATATAGCGGCCAAAAACATTCAGTACTTC,CASSQGGDIAAKNIQYF
TRBV2,once,TRBJ1-2,TRBD1,TGTGCCAGCAGTGAAGGGACAGGGGGCAGCTATGGCTACACCTTC,CASSEGTGGSYGYTF
TRBV6-5,once,TRBJ2-2,-,TGTGCCAGCAGAAGGGGCGAAAGCACCGGGGAGCTGTTTTTT,CASRRGESTGELFF
TRBV5-5,-,TRBJ1-1,TRBD1,TGTGCCAGCAGCTTGACAGGGGCGAACACTGAAGCTTTCTTT,CASSLTGANTEAFF
TRBV6-1,-,TRBJ1-1,-,TGTGCCAGCAGTGACAAGAACACTGAAGCTTTCTTT,CASSDKNTEAFF
TRBV29-1,-,TRBJ2-7,TRBD1,TGCAGCGCCGCCGGGACAGGGACAGAAGAGCAGTACTTC,CSAAGTGTEEQYF
TRBV3-1/TRBV3-2,once,TRBJ2-5,-,TGTGCCAGCAGCCCTTATAGGGGGGGCGCTCAAGAGACCCAGTACTTC,CASSPYRGGAQETQYF
TRBV5-4,-,TRBJ2-3,-,TGTGCCAGCAGCTTGGTTGGGGGGAATACGCAGTATTTT,CASSLVGGNTQYF
TRBV2,-,TRBJ1-2,TRBD1,TGTGCCAGCAGCGGACAGGGACGAGGGGGCTACACCTTC,CASSGQGRGGYTF
TRBV19,-,TRBJ2-5,-,TGTGCCGCCAAGACAGTCCAAGAGACCCAGTACTTC,CAAKTVQETQYF
TRBV7-3,once,TRBJ2-7,TRBD1,TGTGCCAGCAGCCCTGTTGGGGGACAGGAATACGAGCAGTACTTC,CASSPVGGQEYEQYF
TRBV4-1,-,TRBJ2-4,-,TGCGCCAGCAGCCAAGGCACCGGGTCCTTAAACATTCAGTACTTC,CASSQGTGSLNIQYF
TRBV4-2,-,TRBJ2-1,TRBD2,TGTGCCAGCAGCCAAGATACCCGCGGGGGGGCCGAGCAGTTCTTC,CASSQDTRGGAEQFF
TRBV19,-,TRBJ1-6,-,-,CASSTSVYNSPLHF
TRBV5-1,-,TRBJ1-6,-,TGCGCCAGCAGCTTGGCGGAGCCAGGGAACTCACCCCTCCACTTT,CASSLAEPGNSPLHF
TRBV27,few,TRBJ1-6,-,TGTGCCAGCAGTCGGACAGAGAGCTCCTATAATTCACCCCTCCACTTT,CASSRTESSYNSPLHF
TRBV5-1,-,TRBJ1-2,-,TGCGCCAGCAGTATAGAGGGAAACTATGGCTACACCTTC,CASSIEGNYGYTF
TRBV5-1,-,TRBJ2-1,TRBD2,TGCGCCAGCAGCTTGGCGATAGCGGGGGGGCCGGGCCTCTCCGATGAGCAGTTCTTC,CASSLAIAGGPGLSDEQFF
TRBV27,-,TRBJ1-4,-,TGTGCCAGCAGTCCAACCTTGGGCGAAAAACTGTTTTTT,CASSPTLGEKLFF
TRBV3-1/TRBV3-2,-,TRBJ2-5,-,TGTGCCAGCAGAAAAAGAGGGCGGGCTTATGATCAAGAGACCCAGTACTTC,CASRKRGRAYDQETQYF
TRBV10-3,-,TRBJ2-2,TRBD2,TGTGCCATCAGTGGGCTGCGACTAGCGGGGGGGCCGAACACCGGGGAGCTGTTTTTT,CAISGLRLAGGPNTGELFF
TRBV7-3,-,TRBJ1-1,TRBD1,TGTGCCAGCAGCTCCGCAGGGGGCGAGGCTGAAGCTTTCTTT,CASSSAGGEAEAFF
TRBV7-9,-,TRBJ2-4,TRBD1,TGTGCCAGCAGCTTAGTTTACGCAGGGGGCCCCAAAAACATTCAGTACTTC,CASSLVYAGGPKNIQYF
TRBV19,-,TRBJ1-2,-,TGTGCCAGTACCCCGGGAGGGGCCGGATATGGCTACACCTTC,CASTPGGAGYGYTF
TRBV27,-,TRBJ1-1,-,TGTGCCAGCAGTTTGGACCAGGGAGGGACTGAAGCTTTCTTT,CASSLDQGGTEAFF
TRBV3-1/TRBV3-2,-,TRBJ2-1,-,TGTGCCAGCAGCCAAGAAGTGGGGGACTCATTCTCCTACAATGAGCAGTTCTTC,CASSQEVGDSFSYNEQFF
TRBV5-4,-,TRBJ2-1,TRBD2,TGTGCCAGCAGCTTTAGCGGGGGGGCCCTCTACAATGAGCAGTTCTTC,CASSFSGGALYNEQFF
TRBV6-5,once,TRBJ1-1,TRBD1,TGTGCCAGCAGTCTTGGACAGGGGGAGACTGAAGCTTTCTTT,CASSLGQGETEAFF
TRBV5-1,-,TRBJ1-1,TRBD1,TGCGCCAGCAGCGGGGACAGGGGGCTCACTGAAGCTTTCTTT,CASSGDRGLTEAFF
TRBV7-9,-,TRBJ1-1,-,TGTGCCAGCAGCCATGAAACAGGGCAGAACACTGAAGCTTTCTTT,CASSHETGQNTEAFF
TRBV20-1,-,TRBJ2-7,-,TGCAGTGCTAGTCCTGGGGGGTTCAACGAGCAGTACTTC,CSASPGGFNEQYF
TRBV2,-,TRBJ2-2,-,TGTGCCAGCAGAGGAAGGGAGGTTTTCCCTCCGGACACCGGGGAGCTGTTTTTT,CASRGREVFPPDTGELFF
TRBV6-6,-,TRBJ1-1,TRBD1,TGTGCCAGCACTCGACAGGGGGCTGAAGCTTTCTTT,CASTRQGAEAFF
TRBV7-3,-,TRBJ2-3,TRBD2,TGTGCCAGCAGCCAAGCGGGGGGGCAGGTAGATACGCAGTATTTT,CASSQAGGQVDTQYF
TRBV29-1,few,TRBJ1-1,-,TGCAGCGTTGCGGTCCAGGAGAACACTGAAGCTTTCTTT,CSVAVQENTEAFF
TRBV7-9,-,TRBJ2-1,TRBD1,TGTGCCAGCAGCCCCGACAGGGTAGGGTACAATGAGCAGTTCTTC,CASSPDRVGYNEQFF
TRBV18,-,TRBJ1-5,TRBD1,TGTGCCAGCTCACCAGGGACAGGGATGGGTCAGCCCCAGCATTTT,CASSPGTGMGQPQHF
TRBV3-1/TRBV3-2,-,TRBJ1-1,-,TGTGCCAGCAGCCAAGATCAGGGGAAAGCTTTCTTT,CASSQDQGKAFF
TRBV7-7,-,TRBJ2-5,-,TGTGCCAGCAGCTTAGGTGGGGGGTTGCAAGAGACCCAGTACTTC,CASSLGGGLQETQYF
TRBV27,-,TRBJ1-2,-,TGTGCCAGCAGTTTGGCGCTAGGGGGGGGAAACTATGGCTACACCTTC,CASSLALGGGNYGYTF
TRBV18,-,TRBJ1-2,-,TGTGCCAGCTCACCAATCGGCGGGGCTAACTATGGCTACACCTTC,CASSPIGGANYGYTF
TRBV6-5,-,TRBJ2-7,TRBD1,TGTGCCAGCAGTTACGGGACAGCCGGATTCTACGAGCAGTACTTC,CASSYGTAGFYEQYF
TRBV30,-,TRBJ1-1,TRBD1,TGTGCCTGGGCGATCAGGGGGCTTTCGGTCACTGAAGCTTTCTTT,CAWAIRGLSVTEAFF
TRBV4-1,-,TRBJ2-3,-,TGCGCCAGCAGCCAAGATTTTCTAAGAAGAACAGGGAATACGCAGTATTTT,CASSQDFLRRTGNTQYF
TRBV3-1/TRBV3-2,-,TRBJ1-2,TRBD1,TGTGCCAGCAGCCAATCTGACAGGGTCCTCTATGGCTACACCTTC,CASSQSDRVLYGYTF
TRBV6-1,-,TRBJ2-5,TRBD2,TGTGCCAGCAGTGAGGGGCTAGCGGGGGCCGGGGAGACCCAGTACTTC,CASSEGLAGAGETQYF
TRBV6-5,-,TRBJ1-5,TRBD1,TGTGCCAGCAGTCCCGACAGGGATCAGCCCCAGCATTTT,CASSPDRDQPQHF
TRBV27,-,TRBJ1-1,TRBD1,TGTGCCAGCAGTTTCGGGACAGAGAACACTGAAGCTTTCTTT,CASSFGTENTEAFF
TRBV18,once,TRBJ2-7,-,TGTGCCAGCTCACGGACAGCTACCTTCTGGGAGCAGTACTTC,CASSRTATFWEQYF
TRBV9,-,TRBJ2-1,TRBD1,TGTGCCAGCAGCGTAGGAAGACAGGGATACAATGAGCAGTTCTTC,CASSVGRQGYNEQFF